A selection of T cell receptor beta chains follows, all from one sample in a study of CD8 T cells in Susac syndrome. TCRdb reprocessed the immunoSEQ multiplex PCR reads via MiXCR and lists one record per CDR3 protein. The sample carries 150,000 to 250,000 distinct CDR3 sequences, around 96% recorded once. The sequencing sample was made of CD4+ T cells from PBMCs. The receptors were sampled from a human donor with multiple sclerosis. The CDR3 runs from the conserved cysteine through the conserved F or W. D genes are given only for firm matches. Expanded clones are given a class, and other clones once, few, many or no size at all.

v_gene,abundance,d_gene,j_gene,CDR3aa,CDR3nt
TRBV24-1,NA,NA,TRBJ2-1,CATSDVGAPSYNEQFF,TGTGCCACCAGTGATGTGGGGGCCCCCTCCTACAATGAGCAGTTCTTC
TRBV12-3/TRBV12-4,NA,TRBD1,TRBJ2-1,CASSWTGFYNEQFF,TGTGCCAGCAGTTGGACAGGGTTTTACAATGAGCAGTTCTTC
TRBV7-9,NA,TRBD2,TRBJ2-7,CASSTGLAGETYF,TGTGCCAGCAGCACGGGACTAGCGGGAGAGACCTACTTC
TRBV24-1,NA,NA,TRBJ2-5,CATSGGAVQETQYF,TGTGCCACCAGTGGGGGGGCCGTCCAAGAGACCCAGTACTTC
TRBV14,NA,NA,TRBJ1-1,CASSQGALVHTEAFF,TGTGCCAGCAGCCAAGGCGCTTTGGTACACACTGAAGCTTTCTTT
TRBV5-1,NA,TRBD1,TRBJ1-2,CASSLFREDRAANYGYTF,TGCGCCAGCAGCTTGTTTCGCGAGGACAGGGCAGCTAACTATGGCTACACCTTC
TRBV20-1,NA,NA,TRBJ1-1,CSAWFQVEAFF,TGCAGTGCTTGGTTCCAGGTTGAAGCTTTCTTT
TRBV12-3/TRBV12-4,NA,NA,TRBJ2-1,CASSLNRVNEQFF,TGTGCCAGCAGTTTAAACAGGGTGAATGAGCAGTTCTTC
TRBV10-3,once,NA,TRBJ2-7,CAITPGHESSYEQYF,TGTGCCATAACACCGGGACATGAGAGCTCCTACGAGCAGTACTTC
TRBV2,NA,NA,TRBJ1-1,CASSLQGLNTEAFF,TGTGCCAGCAGTTTACAGGGCTTGAACACTGAAGCTTTCTTT
TRBV3-1,once,NA,TRBJ2-4,CASSEPFSKNIQYF,TGTGCCAGCAGCGAGCCTTTTAGCAAAAACATTCAGTACTTC
TRBV11-2,once,TRBD2,TRBJ2-1,CASSLSRGGQYNEQFF,TGTGCCAGCAGCCTGAGTCGGGGGGGTCAATACAATGAGCAGTTCTTC
TRBV6-5,NA,NA,TRBJ2-1,CASSYSMKTEQFF,TGTGCCAGCAGTTACTCGATGAAGACGGAGCAGTTCTTC
TRBV20-1,NA,NA,TRBJ1-1,CSAISQTEAFF,TGCAGTGCTATAAGTCAGACTGAAGCTTTCTTT
TRBV7-7,few,NA,TRBJ2-7,CASSTGTGEQYF,TGTGCCAGCAGCACCGGGACCGGCGAGCAGTACTTC
TRBV6-5,NA,NA,TRBJ1-1,CASSYNGRPWTEAFF,TGTGCCAGCAGTTACAACGGTCGGCCATGGACTGAAGCTTTCTTT
TRBV20-1,NA,NA,TRBJ1-1,CSASGDTEAFF,TGCAGTGCCTCAGGGGACACTGAAGCTTTCTTT
TRBV29-1,NA,NA,TRBJ2-1,CSSGPGPYNEQFF,TGCAGCTCTGGACCCGGTCCCTACAATGAGCAGTTCTTC
TRBV12-3/TRBV12-4,NA,NA,TRBJ1-6,CASRPANSPLHF,TGTGCCAGTCGACCCGCAAATTCACCCCTCCACTTT
TRBV9,NA,NA,TRBJ1-1,CASSRGPNTEAFF,TGTGCCAGCAGCCGGGGGCCGAACACTGAAGCTTTCTTT
TRBV18,NA,NA,TRBJ2-7,CASSPGPHYEQYF,TGTGCCAGCTCACCGGGACCGCACTACGAGCAGTACTTC
TRBV4-2,NA,TRBD2,TRBJ2-1,CASSQGPSGGADNEQFF,TGTGCCAGCAGCCAAGGTCCTAGCGGGGGGGCTGACAATGAGCAGTTCTTC
TRBV7-9,NA,NA,TRBJ1-2,CASSLEGGYGYTF,TGTGCCAGCAGCTTAGAGGGGGGCTATGGCTACACCTTC
TRBV6-5,NA,NA,TRBJ2-7,CASSYSSGSYEQYF,TGTGCCAGCAGTTACTCGAGCGGTTCCTACGAGCAGTACTTC
TRBV5-6,NA,NA,TRBJ1-1,CASSFGMSNTEAFF,TGTGCCAGCAGCTTTGGGATGAGTAACACTGAAGCTTTCTTT
TRBV27,once,TRBD1,TRBJ1-1,CASSSGGAGSTEAFF,TGTGCCAGCAGTTCAGGGGGCGCGGGTTCCACTGAAGCTTTCTTT
TRBV3-1,NA,NA,TRBJ2-2,CASSQVPEGPGELFF,TGTGCCAGCAGCCAAGTCCCCGAGGGGCCCGGGGAGCTGTTTTTT
TRBV12-3/TRBV12-4,NA,TRBD1,TRBJ1-2,CASSSWYGTGSEGYTF,TGTGCCAGCAGTTCTTGGTATGGGACAGGGTCAGAGGGCTACACCTTC
TRBV30,NA,NA,TRBJ1-4,CAWEQGGKEKLFF,TGTGCCTGGGAACAGGGAGGGAAGGAAAAACTGTTTTTT
TRBV15,NA,NA,TRBJ2-7,CATSRDRANEQYF,TGTGCCACCAGCAGAGATCGGGCCAACGAGCAGTACTTC
TRBV29-1,NA,TRBD2,TRBJ2-7,CSVAAGYVEQYF,TGCAGCGTTGCAGCGGGGTACGTGGAGCAGTACTTC
TRBV30,few,TRBD2,TRBJ2-1,CAWSGGLEGEQFF,TGTGCCTGGAGTGGAGGACTAGAAGGTGAGCAGTTCTTC